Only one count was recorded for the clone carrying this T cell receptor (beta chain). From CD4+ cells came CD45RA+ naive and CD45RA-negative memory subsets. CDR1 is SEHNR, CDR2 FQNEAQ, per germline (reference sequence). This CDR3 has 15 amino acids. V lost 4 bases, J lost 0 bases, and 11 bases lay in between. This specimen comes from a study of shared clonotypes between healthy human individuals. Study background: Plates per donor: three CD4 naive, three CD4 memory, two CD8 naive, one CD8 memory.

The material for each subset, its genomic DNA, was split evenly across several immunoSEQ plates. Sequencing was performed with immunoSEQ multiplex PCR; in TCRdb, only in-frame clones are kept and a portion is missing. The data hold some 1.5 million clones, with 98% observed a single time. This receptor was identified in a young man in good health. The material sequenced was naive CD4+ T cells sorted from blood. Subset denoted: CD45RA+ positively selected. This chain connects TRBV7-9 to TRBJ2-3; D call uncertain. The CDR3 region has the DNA TGTGCCAGCAGCTACGGACCGAGTAGCACAGATACGCAGTATTTT. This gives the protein CASSYGPSSTDTQYF.